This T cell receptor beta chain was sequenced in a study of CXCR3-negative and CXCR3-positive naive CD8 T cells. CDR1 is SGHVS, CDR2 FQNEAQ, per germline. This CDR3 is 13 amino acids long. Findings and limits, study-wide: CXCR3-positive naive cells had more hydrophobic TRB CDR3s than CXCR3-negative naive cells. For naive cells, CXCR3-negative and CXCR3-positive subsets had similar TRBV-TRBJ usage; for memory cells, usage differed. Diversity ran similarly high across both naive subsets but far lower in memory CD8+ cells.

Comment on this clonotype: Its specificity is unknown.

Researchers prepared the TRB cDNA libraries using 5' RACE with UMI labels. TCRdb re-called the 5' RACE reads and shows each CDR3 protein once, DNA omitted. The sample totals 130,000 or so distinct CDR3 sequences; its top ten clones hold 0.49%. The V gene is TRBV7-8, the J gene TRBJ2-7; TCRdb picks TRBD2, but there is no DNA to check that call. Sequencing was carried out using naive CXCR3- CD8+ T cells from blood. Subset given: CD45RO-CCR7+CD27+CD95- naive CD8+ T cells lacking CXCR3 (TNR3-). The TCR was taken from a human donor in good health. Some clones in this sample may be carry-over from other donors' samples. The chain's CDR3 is CASSQDLVYEQYF.